This is a list of T cell receptor beta chains from one sample in a study of T and B cells in COVID-19 patients. Each CDR3 protein is one row after TCRdb ran MiXCR on the multiplex PCR reads. The table has approximately 13,000 distinct CDR3 sequences, 29% seen once. The sample comprised blood. These receptors all come from a human donor who had recovered from COVID-19. CDR3s include the opening cysteine and the closing phenylalanine or tryptophan. Fields, in order: V gene, D gene, J gene, clone size, CDR3 protein, CDR3 DNA. D genes are given only for firm matches. Expanded clones are given a class, and other clones once, few, many or no size at all.

>TRBV18|NA|TRBJ2-1|NA
CASSPKRGLLNNEQFF
TGTGCCAGCTCACCAAAACGGGGACTTCTGAACAATGAGCAGTTCTTC
>TRBV20-1|NA|TRBJ2-1|NA
CSAKQGGFYNEQFF
TGCAGTGCTAAGCAGGGTGGGTTCTACAATGAGCAGTTCTTC
>TRBV12-3/TRBV12-4|NA|TRBJ1-3|NA
CASSPGFSGNTIYF
TGTGCCAGCAGCCCCGGGTTCTCTGGAAACACCATATATTTT
>TRBV27|TRBD1|TRBJ2-7|many
CASSTTGGRNYEQYF
TGTGCCAGCAGTACCACAGGGGGTAGAAACTACGAGCAGTACTTC
>TRBV19|TRBD2|TRBJ2-1|medium-sized
CASRTTSGRYNEQFF
TGTGCCAGTAGAACGACTAGCGGACGCTACAATGAGCAGTTCTTC
>TRBV19|NA|TRBJ2-3|medium-sized
CASSGTITDTQYF
TGTGCCAGCTCCGGGACAATCACAGATACGCAGTATTTT
>TRBV6-2/TRBV6-3|NA|TRBJ2-2|medium-sized
CASSYGQGRPGELFF
TGTGCCAGCAGTTACGGGCAGGGACGGCCCGGGGAGCTGTTTTTT
>TRBV30|NA|TRBJ1-5|NA
CAWSEKIQGFPVSQPQHF
TGTGCCTGGAGCGAAAAGATACAGGGCTTCCCTGTCTCCCAGCCCCAGCATTTT
>TRBV12-3/TRBV12-4|NA|TRBJ1-5|NA
CASSLGGLQPQHF
TGTGCCAGCAGTTTAGGCGGCTTGCAGCCCCAGCATTTT
>TRBV11-2|NA|TRBJ2-2|few
CASSSQFLPGELFF
TGTGCCAGCAGCTCACAATTTCTACCCGGGGAGCTGTTTTTT
>TRBV19|NA|TRBJ2-7|medium-sized
CASGGGGGSYEQYF
TGTGCCAGCGGAGGGGGTGGGGGTTCCTACGAGCAGTACTTC
>TRBV29-1|NA|TRBJ1-1|medium-sized
CSVEGGDTEAFF
TGCAGCGTTGAGGGGGGAGATACTGAAGCTTTCTTT
>TRBV5-5|NA|TRBJ2-1|NA
CASSLVAGGSGEQFF
TGTGCCAGCAGCTTGGTGGCAGGGGGGAGCGGTGAGCAGTTCTTC
>TRBV5-4|NA|TRBJ2-2|NA
CASSLGGESGELFF
TGTGCCAGCAGCCTCGGGGGAGAATCAGGGGAGCTGTTTTTT
>TRBV7-2|NA|TRBJ1-4|few
CASSLAGVANEKLFF
TGTGCCAGCAGCTTAGCGGGGGTGGCTAATGAAAAACTGTTTTTT
>TRBV18|NA|TRBJ2-3|few
CASSPIENTDTQYF
TGTGCCAGCTCACCAATCGAGAACACAGATACGCAGTATTTT
>TRBV6-2/TRBV6-3|NA|TRBJ2-7|medium-sized
CASRGGFTGNSYEQYF
TGTGCCAGCAGAGGGGGATTTACAGGGAACTCCTACGAGCAGTACTTC
>TRBV4-3|NA|TRBJ1-4|few
CASSGLHEATNEKLFF
TGCGCCAGCAGCGGCTTGCATGAAGCAACTAATGAAAAACTGTTTTTT
>TRBV7-2|NA|TRBJ1-1|NA
CASSYMLNTEAFF
TGTGCCAGCAGCTATATGTTGAACACTGAAGCTTTCTTT
>TRBV5-1|NA|TRBJ2-3|NA
CASSEGSIWDTQYF
TGCGCCAGCAGCGAGGGGTCGATATGGGATACGCAGTATTTT
>TRBV11-1|NA|TRBJ2-3|medium-sized
CASSLLDSSTDTQYF
TGTGCCAGCAGCTTACTAGACTCTAGCACAGATACGCAGTATTTT
>TRBV6-1|TRBD1|TRBJ2-7|NA
CASRRTGLVYEQYF
TGTGCCAGCAGAAGGACAGGGTTAGTCTACGAGCAGTACTTC
>TRBV7-9|TRBD1|TRBJ2-7|NA
CASSPGQASYEQYF
TGTGCCAGCAGCCCCGGACAGGCCTCCTACGAGCAGTACTTC
>TRBV18|NA|TRBJ2-5|NA
CASSPGLQETQYF
TGTGCCAGCTCACCGGGGTTACAAGAGACCCAGTACTTC
>TRBV19|TRBD1|TRBJ1-5|few
CASSLDRGSNQPQHF
TGTGCCAGTAGTTTAGACAGGGGGAGCAATCAGCCCCAGCATTTT
>TRBV5-1|NA|TRBJ2-3|NA
CASSLEPGADTQYF
TGCGCCAGCAGCTTGGAACCGGGCGCAGATACGCAGTATTTT
>TRBV20-1|NA|TRBJ2-7|NA
CSARDLPGLTGEQYF
TGCAGTGCTAGAGATCTGCCCGGACTAACGGGCGAGCAGTACTTC
>TRBV6-5|TRBD2|TRBJ2-3|medium-sized
CASMERGKDTQYF
TGTGCCAGCATGGAGCGGGGGAAGGATACGCAGTATTTT
>TRBV27|NA|TRBJ2-1|medium-sized
CASSYLNEQFF
TGTGCCAGCAGTTACCTCAATGAGCAGTTCTTC
>TRBV30|TRBD1|TRBJ2-4|many
CAWSVPDRVGKNIQYF
TGTGCCTGGAGTGTACCCGACAGGGTGGGCAAAAACATTCAGTACTTC
>TRBV27|NA|TRBJ1-5|few
CASSFQHDTQPQHF
TGTGCCAGCAGTTTTCAACACGACACCCAGCCCCAGCATTTT
>TRBV5-6|NA|TRBJ2-1|few
CASTRTQIGGEQFF
TGTGCCAGCACGAGGACCCAGATTGGCGGTGAGCAGTTCTTC
>TRBV15|TRBD1|TRBJ2-7|few
CATALNRGLSYEQYF
TGTGCCACCGCTTTAAACAGGGGGCTCTCCTACGAGCAGTACTTC
>TRBV5-6|NA|TRBJ2-3|few
CASRLGGGTDTQYF
TGTGCCAGCAGACTAGGGGGAGGCACAGATACGCAGTATTTT
>TRBV6-5|NA|TRBJ2-5|NA
CASSAGGGGLGETQYF
TGTGCCAGCAGTGCCGGGGGAGGGGGGCTGGGAGAGACCCAGTACTTC
>TRBV6-5|TRBD1|TRBJ1-2|NA
CASSSGQSYGYTF
TGTGCCAGCAGCTCGGGACAGAGCTATGGCTACACCTTC
>TRBV20-1|NA|TRBJ2-6|few
CSAYSSGANVLTF
TGCAGTGCTTACAGCTCTGGGGCCAACGTCCTGACTTTC
>TRBV19|NA|TRBJ1-5|NA
CASSEDTDQPQHF
TGTGCCAGTAGTGAGGACACAGATCAGCCCCAGCATTTT
>TRBV27|NA|TRBJ2-7|medium-sized
CASSPWTNYEQYF
TGTGCCAGCAGTCCGTGGACCAACTACGAGCAGTACTTC
>TRBV19|NA|TRBJ2-2|medium-sized
CASSIPPPGELFF
TGTGCCAGTAGTATCCCCCCCCCCGGGGAGCTGTTTTTT
>TRBV6-1|NA|TRBJ1-1|NA
CAISDGTLNTEAFF
TGTGCCATCAGTGACGGGACATTGAACACTGAAGCTTTCTTT
>TRBV6-1|NA|TRBJ1-1|few
CASSDGVGHPAAFF
TGTGCCAGCAGTGATGGAGTGGGACATCCTGCAGCTTTCTTT
>TRBV6-5|NA|TRBJ1-2|NA
CASTKGAGNYGYTF
TGTGCCAGCACCAAGGGCGCAGGGAACTATGGCTACACCTTC
>TRBV7-2|TRBD1|TRBJ2-5|NA
CASSSIDRGVRLGETQYF
TGTGCCAGCAGCTCTATCGACAGGGGTGTGCGGTTGGGAGAGACCCAGTACTTC
>TRBV11-1|NA|TRBJ2-3|NA
CASSPMSVGSGTQYF
TGTGCCAGCAGCCCAATGTCGGTAGGGTCGGGTACGCAGTATTTT